The following is a TCR beta chain sequence with its context. The naive CD8 population came from CD45RO-negative cells selected for CCR7, without terminally differentiated effector memory CD45RA+ cells. Donors were healthy HIV-negative adults without recent acute infections or vaccinations. The record originates from a study of shared clonotypes between healthy human individuals. The wider study: For every donor, three CD4 naive, three CD4 memory, two CD8 naive and one CD8 memory plates were used.

CDR3 size: 15 residues. Profiled with immunoSEQ multiplex PCR; TCRdb holds only in-frame clones, not every one. The repertoire holds about 2 million clones, with about 95% as singletons. Specimen: naive CD8+ T cells sorted from blood. This TCR came from a man younger than 35 in good health. The chain uses TRBV1 and TRBJ2-3. TRBV1 is noted as a pseudogene. The CDR3 is CTSSQGYGNTDTQYF. The CDR3 DNA is TGCACCAGCAGCCAAGGCTACGGAAACACAGATACGCAGTATTTT.